Listed here are 2 T cell receptor beta chains from one sample, sequenced in a study of blood T cell repertoires in COVID-19. TCRdb's table, derived via immunoSEQ multiplex PCR, lists solely in-frame clones and lacks some. The sample lists about 180,000 clones; about 90% were seen once. The sample was peripheral blood. The receptors here all came from a man between 65 and 85 years old with active or convalescent COVID-19.

V and J are TRBV28 and TRBJ1-1, with D possibly TRBD1 on 5 matching bases. Per the germline V gene, CDR1 is MDHEN and CDR2 is SYDVKM. CDR3 length equals 13 residues. V lost 8 bases to trimming and J lost 4 bases, with 14 bases between them. CDR3 residues: CASGPGQGTEAFF. CDR3 in DNA: TGTGCCAGCGGACCAGGGCAGGGCACTGAAGCTTTCTTT.

V and J are TRBV5-8 and TRBJ1-2; 8 bases align to TRBD1. After removal of 4 bases from V and 7 bases from J, the junction contained 12 bases not matched to a gene. CDR3 length: 15 residues. Germline V gene lookup returns CDR1 SGHTS and CDR2 YDEGEE. The CDR3 nucleotides read TGTGCCAGCAGCCTAGAGACAGGGGCCACAGGTGGCTACACCTTC. The encoded protein is CASSLETGATGGYTF.